One and the same sample provided the 29 T cell receptor beta chains below, sequenced in a study of blood T cell repertoires in COVID-19. TCRdb's copy holds only in-frame clones and misses some; the assay was immunoSEQ multiplex PCR. The table includes 160,000 or so clones, approximately 86% detected once. Sequenced material: peripheral blood. The receptor source for this set is a woman aged 50 to 60 with acute or convalescent COVID-19.

This clone was counted only a few times. The CDR3 loop is CASSWDREGTEAFF. The CDR3 DNA is TGCGCCAGCAGCTGGGACAGGGAGGGGACTGAAGCTTTCTTT. V gene TRBV5-1 combines with J gene TRBJ1-1, with TRBD1 identical over 9 bases. CDR3 length: 14 amino acids. Germline V gives CDR1 SGHRS, CDR2 YFSETQ. Losses at the gene ends were 3 bases for V and 5 bases for J; bases not matched to a gene: 5.

The table lists this clone with a count of one. The chain recombines TRBV5-4 with TRBJ1-2; TRBD1 might be the D (5 bases). Germline-derived CDR1 and CDR2 are SGHNT and YYREEE (reference sequence). This CDR3 has 14 residues. Trimming cost V 4 bases and J 7 bases, with 17 bases left between them. In DNA, the CDR3 is TGTGCCAGCAGCCACCCGGGGGTTCTAAGTGGCTACACCTTC. It specifies CASSHPGVLSGYTF.

A single count supports this clone. This chain links TRBV10-3 with TRBJ1-2; 7 bases line up with TRBD1. The CDR3 loop spans 15 amino acids. The junction had 5 bases not matched to a gene; V was cut back by 3 bases and J by 1 base. Germline lookup yields CDR1 ENHRY and CDR2 SYGVKD. The CDR3 reads CAISDPAGGNYGYTF. Written as DNA, the CDR3 is TGTGCCATCAGTGACCCGGCAGGGGGTAACTATGGCTACACCTTC.

This clone was seen a handful of times. The chain combines TRBV6-2 or TRBV6-3 with TRBJ1-1; D is possibly TRBD1 (5 bases). Germline V gene sequence: CDR1 MNHEY, CDR2 SVGEGT. Deletions cut 0 bases from V and 3 bases from J, with 14 bases between. The CDR3 spans 16 residues. Here the CDR3 reads CASSYSTTALYTEAFF. CDR3 in DNA: TGTGCCAGCAGTTACTCCACGACAGCCCTATACACTGAAGCTTTCTTT.

The rearrangement uses TRBV21-1 and TRBJ1-1. TRBV21-1 is noted as a pseudogene. The CDR3 is made up of 15 amino acids. Written as DNA, the CDR3 is TGTGCCAGCAGCTTGGTCGGGGGAACCGGAGCTGAAGCTTTCTTT. Its translation is CASSLVGGTGAEAFF.

The rearrangement joins TRBV19 to TRBJ1-4; D might be TRBD1 (5 bases). V lost 5 bases, J lost 15 bases, and 13 bases lay in between. Germline V gives CDR1 LNHDA, CDR2 SQIVND (reference sequence). This CDR3 has 11 residues. The CDR3 DNA reads TGTGCCAGTAGTGGAGGGGTTTTATTGTTTTTT. Translated: CASSGGVLLFF.

This chain connects TRBV18 to TRBJ2-5; perhaps TRBD2 as D (6 bases). From germline, CDR1 is KGHSH and CDR2 LQKENI. Trimming stripped 0 bases from V and 0 bases from J, with 14 bases between. The CDR3 is 17 amino acids. The CDR3 DNA is TGTGCCAGCTCACCACCGCGTAGCGGAACATACCAAGAGACCCAGTACTTC. Amino acid sequence: CASSPPRSGTYQETQYF.

The chain combines TRBV12-5 with TRBJ2-1; 12 bases line up with TRBD2. Germline trimming cut 6 bases from V and 7 bases from J; bases unmatched to any gene: 22. The germline V gene has CDR1 LGHNT and CDR2 FRNRAP. CDR3 length equals 20 residues. CDR3 amino acids: CASGLYAGLAGGPMRNEQFF. As DNA, the CDR3 is TGTGCTAGTGGCCTCTACGCTGGGCTAGCGGGAGGGCCCATGAGGAATGAGCAGTTCTTC.

The rearrangement joins TRBV20-1 to TRBJ1-4; TRBD1 agrees at 7 bases. The CDR3 is 16 residues long. Looked up from germline, CDR1 is DFQATT and CDR2 is SNEGSKA (reference sequence). With V trimmed by 3 bases and J by 3 bases, 10 bases remained unmatched. The CDR3 loop is CSASLSDGTANEKLFF. The CDR3, as DNA: TGCAGTGCTAGTCTCTCGGACGGGACAGCTAATGAAAAACTGTTTTTT.

The chain links TRBV27 to TRBJ2-3, with 13 bases matching TRBD2. V was clipped by 4 bases and J by 5 bases; unmatched bases: 6. This CDR3 is built from 16 residues. Germline values: CDR1 MNHEY, CDR2 SMNVEV (reference sequence). CDR3: CASSSPGLAGEDTQYF. DNA of the CDR3: TGTGCCAGCAGTTCTCCCGGACTAGCGGGAGAAGATACGCAGTATTTT.

The chain uses TRBV4-1 and TRBJ2-7; possibly TRBD2 for D (6 bases). The CDR3 runs to 14 residues. Trimming took off 3 bases at V and 1 base at J, with 10 bases between the two ends. CDR1 and CDR2 (germline): MGHRA, YSYEKL. DNA for the CDR3: TGCGCCAGCAGCCACCCGGGGGTGTCCTACGAGCAGTACTTC. Its protein is CASSHPGVSYEQYF.

This clone was seen only once. This chain joins TRBV27 and TRBJ1-2; a weak D match, TRBD1 (5 bases). The germline CDR1 and CDR2 sequences are MNHEY and SMNVEV (reference sequence). The CDR3 is made up of 14 amino acids. The ends were cut back, 5 bases at V and 4 bases at J, with 14 bases in the middle. The CDR3 is CASSPTTVFYGYTF. CDR3 in DNA: TGTGCCAGCAGTCCGACGACAGTTTTCTATGGCTACACCTTC.

In the case of this clone: This sample includes further DNA sequences coding for the same CDR3. This rearrangement joins TRBV7-8 to TRBJ1-2, with D perhaps TRBD1 (5 bases). The germline gives CDR1 SGHVS, CDR2 FQNEAQ. The V and J ends lost 2 bases and 3 bases respectively, with 7 bases between them. This CDR3 is built from 13 residues. This CDR3 is CASSLSGDYGYTF. The CDR3, as DNA: TGTGCCAGCAGCTTATCGGGGGACTATGGCTACACCTTC.

This sequence joins TRBV24-1 and TRBJ2-1; 8 bases align to TRBD2. CDR3 size: 16 residues. CDR1 is KGHDR, CDR2 SFDVKD, per germline. Trimming removed 4 bases from V and 6 bases from J; junction bases left unmatched: 10. As DNA, the CDR3 is TGTGCCACCAGTGACCCTGGACACGGGGGGGGCAATGAGCAGTTCTTC. Residues: CATSDPGHGGGNEQFF.

The chain has TRBV24-1 and TRBJ1-5, with a tentative D call TRBD1 (6 bases). The germline V gene encodes CDR1 KGHDR and CDR2 SFDVKD. This CDR3 region has 15 residues. Deletions cut 4 bases from V and 2 bases from J, with 11 bases between. CDR3 in amino acids: CATSEAGGGNQPQHF. CDR3 nucleotides: TGTGCCACCAGTGAAGCTGGGGGCGGCAATCAGCCCCAGCATTTT.

V usage is TRBV6-4 and J usage is TRBJ2-5; 9 nucleotides align to TRBD1. V lost 0 bases and J lost 2; bases outside the gene matches: 4. CDR3 length equals 16 residues. CDR1 is MRHNA, CDR2 SNTAGT, per germline. This CDR3 is CASSDSMTGGQETQYF. The CDR3 nucleotides are TGTGCCAGCAGTGACTCCATGACAGGGGGGCAAGAGACCCAGTACTTC.

The J gene is TRBJ2-7, the V gene TRBV5-6; D may be TRBD2 (6 bases). The CDR3 has 16 residues. Trimming removed 6 bases at V and 5 bases at J, with 24 bases between. Per germline, CDR1 SGHDT and CDR2 YYEEEE. CDR3 sequence: CASTPWGVIGLNEQYF. The CDR3, as DNA: TGTGCCAGCACCCCGTGGGGGGTGATAGGACTAAACGAGCAGTACTTC.

The chain has TRBV11-2 and TRBJ1-6; D remains unclear. Trimming pared 1 base from V and 9 bases from J, leaving 13 bases between. CDR1 SGHAT and CDR2 FQNNGV come from the germline V gene. The CDR3 contains 15 residues. The DNA for the CDR3 is TGTGCCAGCAGCTTAGCGCCGACACTGCGTTCACCCCTCCACTTT. This codes for CASSLAPTLRSPLHF.

DNA for the CDR3: TGTGCCAGCAGTTACTCCGGGCAGGGGCTAGGAAACACCATATATTTT. It codes for CASSYSGQGLGNTIYF. The V and J genes are TRBV6-5 and TRBJ1-3; possibly TRBD1 for D (6 bases). Germline V gene lookup returns CDR1 MNHEY and CDR2 SVGAGI. CDR3 length: 16 residues. Trimming stripped 0 bases from V and 4 bases from J, with 13 bases between.

The rearrangement uses TRBV7-3 and TRBJ1-1; possible D gene TRBD1, 6 bases. The CDR3 runs 16 residues. V was cut by 5 bases and J by 3 bases, with 19 bases left in between. Germline CDR1 SGHTA, CDR2 FQGTGA. The CDR3 sequence: CASSPKGQSGYTEAFF. The CDR3 DNA reads TGTGCCAGCAGCCCAAAAGGACAGTCGGGGTACACTGAAGCTTTCTTT.

This chain links TRBV3-1 (or the pseudogene TRBV3-2) with TRBJ2-7, with 7 positions matching TRBD2. This CDR3 region has 15 residues. J gave up 2 bases and V 2 bases, and 6 bases lay outside the gene matches. Germline V gene lookup returns CDR1 LGHDT and CDR2 YNNKEL (reference sequence). The CDR3: CASSQSGTNTYEQYF. Written as DNA, the CDR3 is TGTGCCAGCAGCCAATCCGGGACTAACACCTACGAGCAGTACTTC.

V usage is TRBV19 and J usage is TRBJ1-2; 8 positions match TRBD1. The ends lost 6 bases at V and 3 bases at J; junction bases unmatched: 6. Germline CDR1 reads LNHDA; CDR2 reads SQIVND (reference sequence). This CDR3 is 14 amino acids long. CDR3: CASSGQGRYYGYTF. In DNA form, the CDR3 reads TGTGCCAGTAGCGGACAGGGCCGGTACTATGGCTACACCTTC.

The chain has TRBV18 and TRBJ2-3, with 9 bases that match TRBD1. The junction had 6 bases not matched to a gene; V was cut back by 2 bases and J by 3 bases. Germline V gene data show CDR1 as KGHSH and CDR2 as LQKENI. The CDR3 is 16 residues long. Here the CDR3 reads CASSPFRGQGTDTQYF. For the CDR3, the DNA is TGTGCCAGCTCACCATTCCGGGGACAGGGAACAGATACGCAGTATTTT.

The gene calls are TRBV3-1 (or the pseudogene TRBV3-2) and TRBJ2-1, with 9 bases aligning to TRBD2. This CDR3 has 15 amino acids. The J segment lost 0 bases and the V segment lost 4 bases, leaving 1 base of the junction unmatched. The V gene's germline CDR1 is LGHDT and CDR2 YNNKEL (reference sequence). DNA of the CDR3: TGTGCCAGCAGCCTGCGGGGGGGCTCCTACAATGAGCAGTTCTTC. This translates into CASSLRGGSYNEQFF.

In this sample, this clone turned up a few times. This chain connects TRBV19 to TRBJ1-5, with a weak D call TRBD1 (6 bases). Germline values: CDR1 LNHDA, CDR2 SQIVND (reference sequence). V lost 7 bases to trimming and J lost 7 bases, with 20 bases between them. The CDR3 has 15 amino acids. In nucleotides, the CDR3 is TGTGCCAGTACTCCCGGGGCGGGGGGCTTCCAGCCCCAGCATTTT. It encodes CASTPGAGGFQPQHF.

This chain links TRBV29-1 with TRBJ2-2; 8 nucleotides line up with TRBD2. This CDR3 is 17 amino acids long. The trim removed 2 bases at V and 2 bases at J, leaving 10 bases unmatched. The germline gives CDR1 SQVTM, CDR2 ANQGSEA. This CDR3 reads CSVENPFRGGNTGELFF. CDR3 bases: TGCAGCGTTGAAAACCCCTTTCGGGGGGGAAACACCGGGGAGCTGTTTTTT.

V gene TRBV4-2 combines with J gene TRBJ2-1; the match to TRBD1 covers 10 bases. This CDR3 region has 15 residues. The V segment lost 0 bases and the J segment 5 bases; nucleotides outside the gene matches: 1. Germline assignment: CDR1 LGHNA and CDR2 YNFKEQ. The CDR3 loop is CASSQEGTGDNEQFF. CDR3 sequence (DNA): TGTGCCAGCAGCCAAGAAGGGACAGGGGACAATGAGCAGTTCTTC.

This rearrangement joins TRBV14 to TRBJ2-1; TRBD2 might be the D (5 bases). This CDR3 contains 14 residues. V was pared by 3 bases and J by 6 bases, with 12 bases between. Per germline, CDR1 SGHDN and CDR2 FVKESK. The CDR3 region is CASSHVLEFNEQFF. CDR3 DNA: TGTGCCAGCAGCCACGTACTAGAGTTCAATGAGCAGTTCTTC.

The chain has TRBV5-1 and TRBJ1-2; a possible D gene is TRBD1 (5 bases). V was pared by 0 bases and J by 5 bases, with 11 bases between. This CDR3 is built from 14 residues. Germline CDR1 reads SGHRS; CDR2 reads YFSETQ. The chain's CDR3 is CASSLATAGYGYTF. The DNA of the CDR3 is TGCGCCAGCAGCTTGGCGACAGCGGGATATGGCTACACCTTC.